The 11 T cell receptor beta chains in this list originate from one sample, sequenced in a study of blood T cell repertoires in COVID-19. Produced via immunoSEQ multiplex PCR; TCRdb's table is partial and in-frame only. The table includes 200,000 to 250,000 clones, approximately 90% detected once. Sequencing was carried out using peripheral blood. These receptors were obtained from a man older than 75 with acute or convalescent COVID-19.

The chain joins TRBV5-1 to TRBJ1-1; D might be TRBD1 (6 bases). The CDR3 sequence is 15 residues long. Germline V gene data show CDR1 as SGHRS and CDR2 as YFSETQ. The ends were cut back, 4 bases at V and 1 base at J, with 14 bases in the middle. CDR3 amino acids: CASSNTGQKNTEAFF. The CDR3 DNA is TGCGCCAGCAGCAACACCGGACAGAAGAACACTGAAGCTTTCTTT.

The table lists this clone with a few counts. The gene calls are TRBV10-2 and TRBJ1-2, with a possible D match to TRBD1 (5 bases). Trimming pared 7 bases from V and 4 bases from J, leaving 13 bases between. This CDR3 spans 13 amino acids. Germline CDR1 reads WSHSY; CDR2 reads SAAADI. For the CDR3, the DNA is TGCGCCAGCACCCTGACAGAAGCCTATGGCTACACCTTC. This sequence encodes CASTLTEAYGYTF.

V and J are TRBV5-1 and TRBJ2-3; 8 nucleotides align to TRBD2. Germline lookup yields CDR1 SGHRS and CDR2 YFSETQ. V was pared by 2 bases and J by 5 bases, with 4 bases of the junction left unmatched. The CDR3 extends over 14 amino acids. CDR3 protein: CASSFRLAQDTQYF. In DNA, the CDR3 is TGCGCCAGCAGCTTCCGACTAGCGCAAGATACGCAGTATTTT.

CDR3 amino acids: CASRGGGSGHEQYF. CDR3 DNA: TGTGCCAGCAGGGGGGGAGGGTCAGGCCACGAGCAGTACTTC. The genes are TRBV6-5 and TRBJ2-7, with TRBD2 identical over 7 bases. The germline gives CDR1 MNHEY, CDR2 SVGAGI. The J segment lost 5 bases and the V segment lost 6 bases, leaving 10 bases of the junction unmatched. This CDR3 has 14 amino acids.

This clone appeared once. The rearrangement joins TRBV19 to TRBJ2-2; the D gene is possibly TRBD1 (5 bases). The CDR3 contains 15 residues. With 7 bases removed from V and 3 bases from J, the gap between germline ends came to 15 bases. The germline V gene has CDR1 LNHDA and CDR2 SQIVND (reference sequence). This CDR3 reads CASTPPGRDTGELFF. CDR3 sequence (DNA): TGTGCCAGTACCCCCCCCGGCAGGGACACCGGGGAGCTGTTTTTT. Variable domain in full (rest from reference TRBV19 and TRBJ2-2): DGGITQSPKYLFRKEGQNVTLSCEQNLNHDAMYWYRQDPGQGLRLIYYSQIVNDFQKGDIAEGYSVSREKKESFPLTVTSAQKNPTAFYLCASTPPGRDTGELFFGEGSRLTVL.

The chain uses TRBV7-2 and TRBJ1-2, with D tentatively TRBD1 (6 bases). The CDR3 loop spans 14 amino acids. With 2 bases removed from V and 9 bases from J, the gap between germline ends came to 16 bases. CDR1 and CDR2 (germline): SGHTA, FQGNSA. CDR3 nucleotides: TGTGCCAGCAGCTTAAACAGGGCTACTGAGAGCTACACCTTC. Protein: CASSLNRATESYTF.

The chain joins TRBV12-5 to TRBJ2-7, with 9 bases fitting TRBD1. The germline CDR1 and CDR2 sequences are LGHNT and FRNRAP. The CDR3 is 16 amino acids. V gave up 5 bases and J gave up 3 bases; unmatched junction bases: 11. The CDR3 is CASGPPGTGNYYEQYV. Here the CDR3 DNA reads TGTGCTAGTGGTCCTCCGGGGACAGGGAATTACTACGAGCAGTACGTC.

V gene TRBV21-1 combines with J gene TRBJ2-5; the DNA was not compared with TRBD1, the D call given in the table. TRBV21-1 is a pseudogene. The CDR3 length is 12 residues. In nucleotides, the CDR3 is TGTGCCAGCAACAGGGGGGGATGGACCCAGTACTTC. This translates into CASNRGGWTQYF.

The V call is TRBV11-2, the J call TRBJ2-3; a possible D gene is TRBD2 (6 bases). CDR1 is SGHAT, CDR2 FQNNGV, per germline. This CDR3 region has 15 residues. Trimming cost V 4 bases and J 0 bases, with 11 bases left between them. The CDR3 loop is CASSSLADSTDTQYF. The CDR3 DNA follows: TGTGCCAGCAGCTCCTTAGCGGATAGCACAGATACGCAGTATTTT.

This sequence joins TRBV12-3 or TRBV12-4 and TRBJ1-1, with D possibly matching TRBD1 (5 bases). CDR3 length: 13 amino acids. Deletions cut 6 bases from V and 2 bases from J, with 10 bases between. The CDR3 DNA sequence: TGTGCCAGCAGATCACAGGCTAACACTGAAGCTTTCTTT. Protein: CASRSQANTEAFF.

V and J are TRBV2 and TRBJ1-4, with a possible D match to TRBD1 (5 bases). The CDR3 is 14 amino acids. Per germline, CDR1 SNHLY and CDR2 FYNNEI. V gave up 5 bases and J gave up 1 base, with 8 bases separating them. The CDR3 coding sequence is TGTGCCAGCAGTCTGCAGGGAACTAATGAAAAACTGTTTTTT. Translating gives CASSLQGTNEKLFF.